This T cell receptor beta chain was profiled in a study of T-cell memory formation after mild COVID-19. MiXCR, run by TCRdb on the 5' RACE reads, gives a single entry per CDR3 protein. The sample lists 300,000 to 400,000 distinct CDR3 sequences; around 28% were seen once. Germline V gene sequence: CDR1 SEHNR, CDR2 FQNEAQ (reference sequence). This CDR3 spans 16 amino acids. V shed 1 base, J shed 3 bases, and the junction held 4 bases outside the gene matches. The receptor was isolated from an adult woman who had mild COVID-19 (a few samples of this study predate the infection). Cell type and time point are not known. Source material: PBMCs or a T cell subset sorted from them (not recorded which). The chain uses TRBV7-9 and TRBJ1-2; 11 nucleotides line up with TRBD1. CDR3 sequence (DNA): TGTGCCAGCAGCTTAGGGACAGGGGGCTGGGACTATGGCTACACCTTC. This codes for CASSLGTGGWDYGYTF. Together with reference TRBV7-9 and TRBJ1-2, the CDR3 gives the full variable domain: DTGVSQNPRHKITKRGQNVTFRCDPISEHNRLYWYRQTLGQGPEFLTYFQNEAQLEKSRLLSDRFSAERPKGSFSTLEIQRTEQGDSAMYLCASSLGTGGWDYGYTFGSGTRLTVV.